This passage covers 4 T cell receptor beta chains from one sample sequenced in a study of blood T cell repertoires in COVID-19. Clones were sequenced by immunoSEQ multiplex PCR, and TCRdb holds only the in-frame ones, with some missing. In the table there are fewer than 250,000 clones, less than 85% of which are singletons. The material sequenced was peripheral blood. The receptors shown here come from a woman aged 50 to 60 with acute or convalescent COVID-19.

The chain links TRBV28 to TRBJ1-2, with 7 nucleotides matching TRBD1. Germline V gene lookup returns CDR1 MDHEN and CDR2 SYDVKM. This CDR3 has 12 amino acids. J gave up 13 bases and V 5 bases, and 10 bases lay outside the gene matches. This chain's CDR3 is CASSARDSPGTF. CDR3 DNA sequence: TGTGCCAGCAGTGCTAGGGACAGTCCAGGCACCTTC.

This rearrangement joins TRBV25-1 to TRBJ2-6, with a weak D call TRBD2 (5 bases). Trimming removed 3 bases from V and 0 bases from J, with 15 bases in between. Germline V gene lookup returns CDR1 MGHDK and CDR2 SYGVNS. This CDR3 is 18 amino acids long. The CDR3 sequence is CASSDMLGELSGANVLTF. The DNA of the CDR3 is TGTGCCAGCAGTGACATGCTCGGGGAGCTCTCTGGGGCCAACGTCCTGACTTTC.

The V gene is TRBV21-1, the J gene TRBJ1-5. TRBV21-1 is noted as a pseudogene. The CDR3 runs to 18 residues. In DNA, the CDR3 is TGTGCCAGCAGCTCCGGGCACCCGGGGGAGTATAGCAATCAGCCCCAGCATTTT. Its protein product is CASSSGHPGEYSNQPQHF.

The chain has TRBV7-8 and TRBJ1-5, with D uncertain. CDR3 length: 16 amino acids. V dropped 1 base and J dropped 2 bases, with 12 bases sitting between them. Germline V lookup: CDR1 SGHVS, CDR2 FQNEAQ. The CDR3 reads CASSLGEPRGNQPQHF. The DNA of the CDR3 is TGTGCCAGCAGCTTAGGAGAACCGAGGGGCAATCAGCCCCAGCATTTT.